Shown below are 6 T cell receptor beta chains from a single sample sequenced in a study of T cells in severe cutaneous drug reactions. TCR subtype-specific primers in iRepertoire multiplex PCR prepared libraries for bulk and single-cell sequencing. TCRdb derives one entry per CDR3 protein from the multiplex PCR reads, leaving out DNA. The ten top clones account for roughly 23%, within a sample of approximately 9,600 distinct CDR3 sequences. The patients sequenced had a carbamazepine-induced Stevens-Johnson syndrome or toxic epidermal necrolysis reaction. Sequencing was done on a sample of cells from a skin blister. Source of these receptors: a human donor with Stevens-Johnson syndrome, a severe cutaneous drug reaction.

This rearrangement joins TRBV15 to TRBJ2-3; TCRdb indicates TRBD2, and absent DNA this call remains unverified. CDR3 length: 14 amino acids. Germline CDR1 is LNHNV and CDR2 is YYDKDF (reference sequence). The CDR3 spells CATSQGTSPDTQYF.

This CDR3 reads CSVAPSGSYEQYF. The chain employs TRBV29-1 and TRBJ2-7; TCRdb gives TRBD2 as the D gene, but with no DNA this cannot be confirmed. The CDR3 length is 13 residues. The germline V gene has CDR1 SQVTM and CDR2 ANQGSEA.

This clonotype is identified as medium-sized (0.01 to 0.1%) from frequency. The chain couples TRBV29-1 to TRBJ1-2; lacking DNA, the TRBD1 call made by TCRdb goes unchecked. Germline loops: CDR1 SQVTM, CDR2 ANQGSEA. The CDR3 sequence is 14 residues long. The CDR3 loop is CSVSDRSGQYGYTF. Filled out from reference TRBV29-1 and TRBJ1-2, the complete variable domain reads SAVISQKPSRDICQRGTSLTIQCQVDSQVTMMFWYRQQPGQSLTLIATANQGSEATYESGFVIDKFPISRPNLTFSTLTVSNMSPEDSSIYLCSVSDRSGQYGYTFGSGTRLTVV.

The J gene is TRBJ2-7, the V gene TRBV29-1; the D gene TCRdb calls, TRBD1, cannot be checked with no DNA. This CDR3 is built from 14 residues. Germline-derived CDR1 and CDR2 are SQVTM and ANQGSEA. The chain's CDR3 is CSVLNGQGNYEQYF.

The rearrangement uses TRBV10-3 and TRBJ2-7; the TCRdb D gene call, TRBD2, has no DNA to confirm it. There are 16 residues in the CDR3. CDR1 and CDR2 (germline): ENHRY, SYGVKD. The CDR3 loop reads CAISVGLAGGSYEQYF.

The V and J genes are TRBV20-1 and TRBJ2-1. Germline V gene data show CDR1 as DFQATT and CDR2 as SNEGSKA (reference sequence). The CDR3 is made up of 14 amino acids. The CDR3 sequence: CSARSGSPSNEQFF.